The 27 T cell receptor beta chains below come from one sample, sequenced in a study of CD8+ T cells in alopecia areata. Treatment specified: oral pan-JAK inhibitor, 5-10 mg twice daily. Extraction of RNA preceded its reverse transcription into cDNA, which served as the sequencing template. The data were produced by immunoSEQ multiplex PCR, yet TCRdb's version contains in-frame clones alone and is incomplete. The sample gives approximately 210,000 clones, approximately 45% of which show up once; 2% to 3% is in the top ten. The sequences come from CD4+ T cells sorted from blood, collected between weeks 36 and 40, from a patient treated with tofacitinib. The receptors derive from a human donor with alopecia areata.

The J gene is TRBJ2-1, the V gene TRBV28; 7 bases line up with TRBD1. The germline V gene has CDR1 MDHEN and CDR2 SYDVKM. The CDR3 has 11 amino acids. Trimming took 7 bases from V and 10 from J; bases not matched to a gene: 4. CDR3 DNA sequence: TGTGCCAGCACCCGGACAGGCGAGCAGTTCTTC. The encoded protein is CASTRTGEQFF.

This CDR3 reads CASSFSTPPIDTQYF. In DNA form, the CDR3 reads TGTGCCAGCAGTTTTTCTACTCCTCCCATTGATACGCAGTATTTT. The genes are TRBV11-2 and TRBJ2-3; D unclear. Trimming stripped 6 bases from V and 6 bases from J, with 19 bases between. This CDR3 has 15 residues. Germline V CDR1 and CDR2: SGHAT, FQNNGV.

The chain links TRBV6-5 to TRBJ1-1; no firm D call. Germline lookup yields CDR1 MNHEY and CDR2 SVGAGI. The germline V and J ends were trimmed by 2 bases and 3 bases, with 16 bases remaining between them. The CDR3 spans 16 residues. The CDR3 here is CASSYPRVFVDTEAFF. For the CDR3, the DNA is TGTGCCAGCAGTTACCCCCGAGTCTTTGTGGACACTGAAGCTTTCTTT.

This clone was detected a few times. The gene calls are TRBV29-1 and TRBJ1-1; TRBD1 agrees at 8 bases. Trimming at V came to 4 bases and at J to 3 bases, leaving 7 bases not matched to a gene. The CDR3 is 14 residues long. CDR1 SQVTM and CDR2 ANQGSEA come from the germline V gene. DNA for the CDR3: TGCAGCGTTGTCCGACAGGGGAAACACACTGAAGCTTTCTTT. Translated, it gives CSVVRQGKHTEAFF.

As regards this clone: Relative to the germline gene, one junction end is altered; a read error may explain this. The V gene is TRBV7-9, the J gene TRBJ2-5; perhaps TRBD2 as D (5 bases). The CDR3 is 12 amino acids. Germline CDR1 reads SEHNR; CDR2 reads FQNEAQ (reference sequence). In DNA, the CDR3 is TGTGCCAGCAGCCTAGCCCCCGAGACCCAGTACTTC. This codes for CASSLAPETQYF.

This clone appeared many times. The chain has TRBV29-1 and TRBJ2-3, with 9 nucleotides matching TRBD1. Trimming took 7 bases from V and 4 from J; bases not matched to a gene: 9. Germline CDR1 SQVTM, CDR2 ANQGSEA. The CDR3 is 14 residues long. CDR3 sequence reads: CSACRDRAADTQYF. The CDR3 coding sequence is TGCAGCGCCTGCCGGGACAGGGCCGCAGATACGCAGTATTTT.

The chain is built from TRBV25-1 and TRBJ2-3; D is perhaps TRBD2 (5 bases). The germline V gene encodes CDR1 MGHDK and CDR2 SYGVNS. The CDR3 extends over 14 amino acids. V lost 6 bases to trimming and J lost 6 bases, with 16 bases between them. CDR3 in DNA: TGTGCCAGCAGCCCGGGAACCCTCCCCGATACGCAGTATTTT. It specifies CASSPGTLPDTQYF. Filled out from reference TRBV25-1 and TRBJ2-3, the complete variable domain reads EADIYQTPRYLVIGTGKKITLECSQTMGHDKMYWYQQDPGMELHLIHYSYGVNSTEKGDLSSESTVSRIRTEHFPLTLESARPSHTSQYLCASSPGTLPDTQYFGPGTRLTVL.

A few counts support this clone. This chain connects TRBV30 to TRBJ2-5, with 8 bases that match TRBD2. There are 12 residues in the CDR3. The germline V gene has CDR1 GTSNPN and CDR2 SVGIG (reference sequence). J lost 4 bases, V lost 2 bases, and 0 bases had no gene match. CDR3 DNA sequence: TGTGCCTGGAGTAGCGGGAGAGAGACCCAGTACTTC. Translating it yields CAWSSGRETQYF.

The CDR3 protein is CASSLDRGRDTQYF. The CDR3 region has the DNA TGCGCCAGCAGCCTGGACAGGGGACGAGATACGCAGTATTTT. V and J are TRBV5-1 and TRBJ2-3; 9 nucleotides agree with TRBD1. Trimming at V came to 4 bases and at J to 5 bases, leaving 5 bases not matched to a gene. The CDR3 extends over 14 amino acids. The V gene's germline CDR1 is SGHRS and CDR2 YFSETQ.

In nucleotides, the CDR3 is TGTGCCTGGAGTCGGGAAAGGGCTGGCTACACCTTC. Translating it yields CAWSRERAGYTF. The chain carries TRBV30 and TRBJ1-2, with no clear D. Trimming shortened V by 2 bases and J by 7 bases, and 11 bases separated the two germline ends. CDR3 length: 12 amino acids. The V gene's germline CDR1 is GTSNPN and CDR2 SVGIG (reference sequence).

The J gene is TRBJ2-5, the V gene TRBV29-1; tentatively, D is TRBD2 (6 bases). Germline V lookup: CDR1 SQVTM, CDR2 ANQGSEA. This CDR3 comprises 15 residues. Trimming cost V 7 bases and J 4 bases, with 22 bases left between them. The CDR3: CSAGRESGVAETQYF. The CDR3, as DNA: TGCAGCGCCGGCCGCGAATCGGGAGTGGCAGAGACCCAGTACTTC. Combining the CDR3 with reference TRBV29-1 and TRBJ2-5 gives the whole variable domain SAVISQKPSRDICQRGTSLTIQCQVDSQVTMMFWYRQQPGQSLTLIATANQGSEATYESGFVIDKFPISRPNLTFSTLTVSNMSPEDSSIYLCSAGRESGVAETQYFGPGTRLLVL.

This clone was found a few times. The chain uses TRBV29-1 and TRBJ2-3, with a tentative D call TRBD2 (5 bases). Germline V CDR1 and CDR2: SQVTM, ANQGSEA. V dropped 4 bases and J dropped 1 base, with 15 bases sitting between them. The length of the CDR3 is 15 residues. In DNA form, the CDR3 reads TGCAGCGTTGGTACAGAGGGAAGAGGCACAGATACGCAGTATTTT. As protein: CSVGTEGRGTDTQYF.

DNA for the CDR3: TGCAGCGTTGAGGGCATGACTAGCGGGAGTTGGAATGAGCAGTTCTTC. Translating it yields CSVEGMTSGSWNEQFF. The chain recombines TRBV29-1 with TRBJ2-1; 12 positions match TRBD2. Unmatched junction bases numbered 10, after V lost 3 bases and J lost 7 bases. The CDR3 consists of 16 residues. Germline V CDR1 and CDR2: SQVTM, ANQGSEA.

V is TRBV5-1 and J is TRBJ2-3; the D gene could be TRBD1 or TRBD2 (5 bases each). This CDR3 region has 14 residues. From germline, CDR1 is SGHRS and CDR2 YFSETQ. V was cut by 0 bases and J by 4 bases, with 9 bases left in between. The CDR3 region has the DNA TGCGCCAGCAGCTTGGATCGGGGACCAGATACGCAGTATTTT. The encoded protein is CASSLDRGPDTQYF. Looking up the rest from reference TRBV5-1 and TRBJ2-3 gives the full variable domain: KAGVTQTPRYLIKTRGQQVTLSCSPISGHRSVSWYQQTPGQGLQFLFEYFSETQRNKGNFPGRFSGRQFSNSRSEMNVSTLELGDSALYLCASSLDRGPDTQYFGPGTRLTVL.

This clone was found a few times. The chain joins TRBV14 to TRBJ1-5, with D unclear. Looked up from germline, CDR1 is SGHDN and CDR2 is FVKESK. This CDR3 contains 13 residues. V gave up 0 bases and J gave up 1 base, with 1 base separating them. The CDR3 reads CASSQESNQPQHF. CDR3 sequence (DNA): TGTGCCAGCAGCCAAGAAAGCAATCAGCCCCAGCATTTT.

This clone was recorded only once. This chain uses TRBV6-1 with TRBJ1-4; D is undetermined. With 2 bases removed from V and 0 bases from J, the gap between germline ends came to 4 bases. CDR1 and CDR2 from the germline V gene are MNHNS and SASEGT. CDR3 length equals 14 residues. CDR3 nucleotides: TGTGCCAGCAGTGAACGAGCAACTAATGAAAAACTGTTTTTT. Translation gives CASSERATNEKLFF.

The chain joins TRBV29-1 to TRBJ2-5, with 7 positions matching TRBD1. This CDR3 region has 12 residues. The V gene end was trimmed by 6 bases and the J gene end by 0 bases; junction bases not matched to a gene: 1. The V gene's germline CDR1 is SQVTM and CDR2 ANQGSEA. The CDR3 sequence is CSVGQYQETQYF. CDR3 DNA sequence: TGCAGCGTGGGACAGTACCAAGAGACCCAGTACTTC.

This clone was recorded a few times. An end of the junction does not agree with germline; a read error may underlie this. The J gene is TRBJ2-3, the V gene TRBV7-2; D ambiguous. The length of the CDR3 is 15 residues. Per germline, CDR1 SGHTA and CDR2 FQGNSA. This chain's CDR3 is CASTLGLTGPDTQYF. The CDR3 DNA is TGTGCCAGCACCTTAGGGCTAACGGGCCCAGATACGCAGTATTTT.

This chain joins TRBV7-2 and TRBJ2-7; D is unclear. The CDR3 spans 15 residues. Germline values: CDR1 SGHTA, CDR2 FQGNSA. Trimming cost V 5 bases and J 2 bases, with 16 bases left between them. This CDR3 is CASSPRAGGPYEQYF. The DNA for the CDR3 is TGTGCCAGCAGCCCCCGGGCAGGTGGGCCCTACGAGCAGTACTTC.

This clone came up a few times. The chain couples TRBV6-1 to TRBJ1-5; no clear D. Deletions cut 1 base from V and 0 bases from J, with 7 bases between. This CDR3 is built from 15 residues. Germline V CDR1 and CDR2: MNHNS, SASEGT. Here the CDR3 DNA reads TGTGCCAGCAGTGAAGGGGAGTATAGCAATCAGCCCCAGCATTTT. It specifies CASSEGEYSNQPQHF.

The chain couples TRBV4-2 to TRBJ1-5; D gene uncertain. The CDR3 loop spans 15 amino acids. Germline CDR1 LGHNA, CDR2 YNFKEQ. Trimming removed 4 bases at V and 4 bases at J, with 14 bases between. CDR3 in DNA: TGTGCCAGCAGCCTTCTTCTCGGCCCTAATCAGCCCCAGCATTTT. It is translated as CASSLLLGPNQPQHF.

The rearrangement uses TRBV6-1 and TRBJ2-7, with 8 bases identical to TRBD1. CDR3 size: 18 residues. The trim removed 1 base at V and 0 bases at J, leaving 11 bases unmatched. Looked up from germline, CDR1 is MNHNS and CDR2 is SASEGT. The CDR3 region has the DNA TGTGCCAGCAGTGAAGGTGCCGAAAGGACAGGGAGCTCCTACGAGCAGTACTTC. Amino acid sequence: CASSEGAERTGSSYEQYF.

The rearrangement links TRBV29-1 to TRBJ2-5; D call uncertain. The germline V gene has CDR1 SQVTM and CDR2 ANQGSEA. This CDR3 has 11 residues. The V end was cut by 7 bases, the J end by 5 bases, with 11 bases between. Written as DNA, the CDR3 is TGCAGCGAGGGAAGGGTTGAGACCCAGTACTTC. Translating it yields CSEGRVETQYF.

The rearrangement joins TRBV2 to TRBJ1-4, with 7 bases lining up with TRBD1. Germline V gives CDR1 SNHLY, CDR2 FYNNEI. The V and J ends lost 6 bases and 2 bases, in that order; junction bases with no gene match: 0. The CDR3 has 13 amino acids. Written as DNA, the CDR3 is TGTGCCAGCAGGGGACAGACTAATGAAAAACTGTTTTTT. Protein product: CASRGQTNEKLFF.

This clone was detected only a few times. The V gene is TRBV7-9, the J gene TRBJ2-4, with TRBD1 as a possible D gene (6 bases). The CDR3 contains 14 residues. Trimming shortened V by 1 base and J by 8 bases, and 12 bases separated the two germline ends. Germline V gene data show CDR1 as SEHNR and CDR2 as FQNEAQ (reference sequence). Here the CDR3 reads CASSLDQGTDIQYF. The CDR3 DNA reads TGTGCCAGCAGCTTAGATCAGGGGACGGACATTCAGTACTTC.

Relative to its sample, this clone is medium-sized (0.01 to 0.1%). The chain carries TRBV10-3 and TRBJ2-7; D is perhaps TRBD1 or TRBD2 (5 bases each). Per the germline V gene, CDR1 is ENHRY and CDR2 is SYGVKD. The CDR3 loop spans 12 amino acids. The V end lost 10 bases, the J end lost 2 bases, and 12 bases lay between the germline ends. CDR3 loop: CASAGAPYEQYF. For the CDR3, the DNA is TGTGCCAGTGCCGGGGCTCCCTACGAGCAGTACTTC.

The V call is TRBV4-1, the J call TRBJ2-7; TRBD2 matches 7 bases. Germline-derived CDR1 and CDR2 are MGHRA and YSYEKL. The CDR3 contains 16 residues. J was trimmed by 2 bases and V by 0 bases; bases with no gene match: 7. CDR3 residues: CASSQDRTSATYEQYF. CDR3 in DNA: TGCGCCAGCAGCCAAGATCGAACTAGCGCAACCTACGAGCAGTACTTC.